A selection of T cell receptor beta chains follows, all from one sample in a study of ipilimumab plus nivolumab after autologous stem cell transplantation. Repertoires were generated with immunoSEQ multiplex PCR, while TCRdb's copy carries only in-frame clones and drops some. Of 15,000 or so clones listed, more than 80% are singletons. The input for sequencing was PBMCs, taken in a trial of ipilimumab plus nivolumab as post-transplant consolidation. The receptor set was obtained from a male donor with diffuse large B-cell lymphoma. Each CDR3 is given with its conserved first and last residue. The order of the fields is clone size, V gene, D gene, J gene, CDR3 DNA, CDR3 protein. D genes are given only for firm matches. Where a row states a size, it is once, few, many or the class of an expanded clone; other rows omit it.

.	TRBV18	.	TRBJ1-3	TGTGCCAGCTCACCGACGGTGGATGGAAACACCATATATTTT	CASSPTVDGNTIYF
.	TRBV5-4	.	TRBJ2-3	TGTGCCAGCAGCTTTAGCAGCGGCACAGATACGCAGTATTTT	CASSFSSGTDTQYF
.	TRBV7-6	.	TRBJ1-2	TGTGCCAGCAGCTCCTATGGCTACACCTTC	CASSSYGYTF
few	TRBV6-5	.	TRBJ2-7	TGTGCCAGCATCGACGGGCGGGACTCCTACGAGCAGTACTTC	CASIDGRDSYEQYF
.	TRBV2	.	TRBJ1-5	TGTGCCAGCGCGGACTTAGGGCGCAATCAGCCCCAGCATTTT	CASADLGRNQPQHF
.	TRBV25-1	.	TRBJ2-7	TGTGCCAGCAGTGAACAGGGAATGAGGGCCCGCGAGCAGTACTTC	CASSEQGMRAREQYF
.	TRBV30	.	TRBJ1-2	TGTGCCTGGAGAGGAGCTGGCTACACCTTC	CAWRGAGYTF
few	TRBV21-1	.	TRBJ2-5	TGTGCCAGCAGCCCCGGGAGCCACCAAGAGACCCAGTACTTC	CASSPGSHQETQYF
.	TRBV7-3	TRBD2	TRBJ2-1	TGTGCCAGCAGCGCCGGGACTAGCGACCGCAATGAGCAGTTCTTC	CASSAGTSDRNEQFF
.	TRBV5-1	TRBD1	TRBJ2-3	TGCGCCAGCAGCGGGACAGGGGCGAATACAGATACGCAGTATTTT	CASSGTGANTDTQYF
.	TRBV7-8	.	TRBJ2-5	TGTGCCAGCAGCCCTAGGGAGAACAGCATTGAGACCCAGTACTTC	CASSPRENSIETQYF
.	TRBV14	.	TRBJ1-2	TGTGCCAGCAGCCAACATAAAGGGAGCAGATACTATGGCTACACCTTC	CASSQHKGSRYYGYTF
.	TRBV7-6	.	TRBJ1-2	TGTGCCAGCAGCTTAGTCCCGGATGGGGCCATTAACTATGGCTACACCTTC	CASSLVPDGAINYGYTF
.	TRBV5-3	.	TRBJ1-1	TGTGCCAGCAGCACCCGGGGGCTAGACACTGAAGCTTTCTTT	CASSTRGLDTEAFF
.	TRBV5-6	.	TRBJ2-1	TGTGCCAGCAGCTTGGCGGTGGCGTTACGACTACGCAATGAGCAGTTCTTC	CASSLAVALRLRNEQFF
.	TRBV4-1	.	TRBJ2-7	TGCGCCAGCAGCCAATTCCACAGCGGATCCTACGAGCAGTACTTC	CASSQFHSGSYEQYF
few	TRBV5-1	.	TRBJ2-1	TGCGCCAGCAGCTTGGGAGGAGGAGACAATGAGCAGTTCTTC	CASSLGGGDNEQFF
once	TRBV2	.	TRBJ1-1	TGTGCCAGCAGTCGAACCGTGAACACTGAAGCTTTCTTT	CASSRTVNTEAFF
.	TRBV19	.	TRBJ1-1	TGTGCCAGTAGTATAACAGGAGGAAAAGCTTTCTTT	CASSITGGKAFF
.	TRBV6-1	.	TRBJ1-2	TGTGCCAGCTCGCATGGGGACTATGGCTACACCTTC	CASSHGDYGYTF
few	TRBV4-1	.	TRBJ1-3	TGCGCCAGCAGCCAATCCCAGGCTAGCTCTGGAAACACCATATATTTT	CASSQSQASSGNTIYF
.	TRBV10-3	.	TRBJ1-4	TGTGCCATCAGTACGTCCTCAACTAATGAAAAACTGTTTTTT	CAISTSSTNEKLFF
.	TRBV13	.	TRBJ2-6	TGTGCCAGCAGCCTACAGCCCTCTGGGGCCAACGTCCTGACTTTC	CASSLQPSGANVLTF
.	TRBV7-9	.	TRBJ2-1	TGTGCCAGCAGTTTACAGGCGGTTAGGAATGAGCAGTTCTTC	CASSLQAVRNEQFF
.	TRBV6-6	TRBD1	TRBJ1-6	TGTGCCAGCGGGCCGGGACAGGCGTATAATTCACCCCTCCACTTT	CASGPGQAYNSPLHF
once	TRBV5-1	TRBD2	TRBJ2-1	TGCGCCAGCAGCTTGGTAAAGGCGGGAGCCATAACCTACAATGAGCAGTTCTTC	CASSLVKAGAITYNEQFF
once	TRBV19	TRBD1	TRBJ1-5	TGTGCCAGTAGTTCTCCGGGACAGGGGCATCAGCCCCAGCATTTT	CASSSPGQGHQPQHF
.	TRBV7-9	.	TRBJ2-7	TGTGCCAGCAGCTCACACGCAGGCGGCGAGCAGTACTTC	CASSSHAGGEQYF
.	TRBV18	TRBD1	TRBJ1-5	TGTGCCAGCTCACGACGGGCGACAGGGGCCGATAGCAATCAGCCCCAGCATTTT	CASSRRATGADSNQPQHF
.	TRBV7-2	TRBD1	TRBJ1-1	TGTGCCAGCAGCTTTCGGGACAGGACCACTGAAGCTTTCTTT	CASSFRDRTTEAFF
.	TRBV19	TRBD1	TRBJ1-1	TGTGCCAGTACCTTCCGGGACAGGGCCCTGAACACTGAAGCTTTCTTT	CASTFRDRALNTEAFF
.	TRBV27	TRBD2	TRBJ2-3	TGTGCCAGCAGTTTCCGGACTAGCGGCCGCACAGATACGCAGTATTTT	CASSFRTSGRTDTQYF
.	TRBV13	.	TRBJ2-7	TGTGCCAGCAGTTACAGACGGACCTACGAGCAGTACTTC	CASSYRRTYEQYF
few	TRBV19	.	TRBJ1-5	TGTGCCAGCGGGGGGGGGCTAAGCAATCAGCCCCAGCATTTT	CASGGGLSNQPQHF
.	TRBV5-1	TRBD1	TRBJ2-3	TGCGCCAGCAGCTTGGGTGACAGGGCAGATACGCAGTATTTT	CASSLGDRADTQYF
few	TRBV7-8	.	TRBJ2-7	TGTGCCAGCAGCCCGATCCGGGCCTTCTACGAGCAGTACTTC	CASSPIRAFYEQYF
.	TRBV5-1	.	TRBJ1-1	TGCGCCAGCAGCTCGCGTCAGTTGAACACTGAAGCTTTCTTT	CASSSRQLNTEAFF
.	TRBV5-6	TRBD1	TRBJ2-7	TGTGCCAGCAGCTTGGGACAGGGTATCTACGAGCAGTACTTC	CASSLGQGIYEQYF
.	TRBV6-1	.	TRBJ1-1	TGTGCCAGCAGTGAATCCGTAGACACTGAAGCTTTCTTT	CASSESVDTEAFF
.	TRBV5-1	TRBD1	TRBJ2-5	TGCGCCAGCAGCATGACAGGGGTAGAGACCCAGTACTTC	CASSMTGVETQYF
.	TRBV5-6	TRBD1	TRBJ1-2	TGTGCCAGCAGCTTGGGGGACAGCTATGGCTACACCTTC	CASSLGDSYGYTF
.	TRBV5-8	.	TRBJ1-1	TGTGCCAGCAGCACCCGGGGGCTAGACACTGAAGCTTTCTTT	CASSTRGLDTEAFF
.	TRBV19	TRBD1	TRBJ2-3	TGTGCCAGTAGTATAGGCGACAGGGGAGATACGCAGTATTTT	CASSIGDRGDTQYF
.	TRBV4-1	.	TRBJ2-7	TGCGCCAGCAGCCAAGGGGGACTGGGCTCCTACGAGCAGTACTTC	CASSQGGLGSYEQYF
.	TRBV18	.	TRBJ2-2	TGTGCCAGCTCACTAATCCGGACTCATAACACCGGGGAGCTGTTTTTT	CASSLIRTHNTGELFF
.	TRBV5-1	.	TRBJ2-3	TGCGCCAGCAGCTTGGATGTAGGCAGGACAGATACGCAGTATTTT	CASSLDVGRTDTQYF
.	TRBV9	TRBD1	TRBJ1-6	TGTGCCAGCAGCCCCACAGGGGGTGGCTCACCCCTCCACTTT	CASSPTGGGSPLHF
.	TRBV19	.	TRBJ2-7	TGTGCCAGTAGTATAGGTGGAGACTACGAGCAGTACTTC	CASSIGGDYEQYF
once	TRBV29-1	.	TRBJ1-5	TGCAGCGTCGGGGAGGGGACGGGGCAGCCCCAGCATTTT	CSVGEGTGQPQHF
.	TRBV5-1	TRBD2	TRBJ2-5	TGCGCCAGCAGCCAAGGGACTAGCGGGAGAGGGGAGACCCAGTACTTC	CASSQGTSGRGETQYF
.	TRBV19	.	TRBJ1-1	TGTGCCAGTAGTATAGGCCCGGGAATGAACACTGAAGCTTTCTTT	CASSIGPGMNTEAFF
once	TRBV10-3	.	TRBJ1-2	TGTGCCATCAGTGACCAGGGGCGCGACTATGGCTACACCTTC	CAISDQGRDYGYTF
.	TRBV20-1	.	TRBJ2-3	TGCAGTGCTAGAGAGGACGGGCGGTATTTT	CSAREDGRYF
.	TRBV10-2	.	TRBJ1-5	TGCGCCAGCAGTCTGGGGGCGGATAGCAATCAGCCCCAGCATTTT	CASSLGADSNQPQHF